This T cell receptor (beta chain) comes out of a study of immune heterogeneity within non-small cell lung tumors. Per sample, about 610 ng of bulk tumor genomic DNA was the template used. Each primary tumor yielded several biopsies, collected far apart from one another at surgery. Patients with untreated, newly diagnosed non-small cell lung cancer underwent curative surgery. Having surgery with curative intent, the donors were patients newly diagnosed with non-small cell lung cancer. Study-level results: A moderate but significant correlation was found, linking local T-cell clonality with local tumor mutational burden (R approximately 0.36).

For this clonotype: Its antigen is undetermined.

With V trimmed by 3 bases and J by 1 base, 4 bases remained unmatched. Germline CDR1 reads KGHDR; CDR2 reads SFDVKD. The CDR3 is 17 residues long. The TCR beta CDR3 region was amplified by multiplex PCR employing 32 V and 13 J primers. TCRdb re-derived calls from the multiplex PCR reads in MiXCR, one entry per CDR3 protein. This table holds several thousand distinct CDR3 sequences, 20% to 25% found once. V gene TRBV24-1 combines with J gene TRBJ2-3; 12 nucleotides agree with TRBD2. The TCR originated in a female donor with non-small cell lung cancer. Sequencing was done on a sample of lung tumor tissue. The CDR3 loop reads CATSDPSGRARTDTQYF. The DNA of the CDR3 is TGTGCCACCAGTGATCCTAGCGGGAGGGCCCGCACAGATACGCAGTATTTT.